This T cell receptor (beta chain) was identified in a study of cytomegalovirus exposure and HLA in healthy donors. Looking at the study overall: Within an early data release were roughly 90 million unique TCRs drawn from HLA-typed donors.

The PCR made use of 60 Vbeta and 13 Jbeta primers. Data came from immunoSEQ multiplex PCR; TCRdb stores just in-frame clones and leaves some out. The sample holds 110,000 to 150,000 clones, about 75% seen once. As to this clone: What it binds is unknown.

Study outcomes and limitations: Researchers catalogued approximately 160 TCR beta chains as cytomegalovirus-associated.

Donors were ostensibly healthy at sampling, although undocumented immune exposures were probable. The CDR3 is 13 residues long. In germline, CDR1 is MDHEN, CDR2 SYDVKM. Trimming stripped 2 bases from V and 5 bases from J, with 7 bases between. What was sequenced was PBMCs. The chain joins TRBV28 to TRBJ1-5; D call uncertain. This sequence was found in a young woman in good health and CMV-seronegative. CDR3 nucleotide sequence: TGTGCCAGCAGTTTACGGTACGATCAGCCCCAGCATTTT. This codes for CASSLRYDQPQHF.